This T cell receptor (beta chain) was sequenced in a study of blood T cell repertoires in COVID-19. About the study: Whether acute or convalescent, the COVID-19 samples came from the United States, Italy and Spain. Sources were T cells, B-cell-depleted T cells, or PBMCs; the material itself was cDNA or gDNA.

Trimming removed 7 bases from V and 2 bases from J, with 10 bases in between. Germline V gene sequence: CDR1 MNHEY, CDR2 SMNVEV (reference sequence). The CDR3 length is 13 residues. Authors' methods: Amplification of reference gene primers provided the estimated nucleated cell counts. Sequencing used immunoSEQ multiplex PCR; TCRdb keeps in-frame clones, though not all of them. V, J and clone size are taken as reported in that table, and D and trimming were inferred from the DNA itself. The data show 150,000 to 160,000 clones, about 90% seen once. This chain uses TRBV27 with TRBJ2-3; possible D gene TRBD2, 6 bases. Material for sequencing was peripheral blood. This TCR was sampled from a man between 45 and 60 years old with acute or convalescent COVID-19. The CDR3 DNA sequence: TGTGCCAGCAAGGCGGGATCCACAGATACGCAGTATTTT. Amino acid sequence: CASKAGSTDTQYF.